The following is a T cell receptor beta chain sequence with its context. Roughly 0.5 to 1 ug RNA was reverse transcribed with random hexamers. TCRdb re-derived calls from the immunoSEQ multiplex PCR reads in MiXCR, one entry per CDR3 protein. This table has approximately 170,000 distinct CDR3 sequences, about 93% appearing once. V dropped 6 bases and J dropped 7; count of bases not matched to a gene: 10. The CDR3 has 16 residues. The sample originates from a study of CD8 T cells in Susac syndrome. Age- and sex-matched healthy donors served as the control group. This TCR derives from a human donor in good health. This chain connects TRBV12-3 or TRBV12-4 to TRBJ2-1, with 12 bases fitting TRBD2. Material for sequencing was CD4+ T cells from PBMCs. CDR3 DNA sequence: TGTGCCAGCAGCCGTCCCCTAGCGGGGGGGCCGAATGAGCAGTTCTTC. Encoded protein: CASSRPLAGGPNEQFF.